The 29 T cell receptor beta chains below come from one sample, sequenced in a study of patients and donors after allogeneic stem cell transplantation. From the RT-PCR reads, TCRdb called clonotypes with MiXCR, one entry per CDR3 protein. This table holds some 960,000 distinct CDR3 sequences, roughly 17% found once. The specimen was blood, either unsorted or a sorted T cell fraction (not recorded which). All receptors come from a human donor who was either an allogeneic HSCT recipient or a stem cell or donor lymphocyte infusion donor (not recorded which). It is not recorded whose cells these are; they may come from a transplant donor.

This clonotype was counted a few times. The V and J genes are TRBV21-1 and TRBJ1-2; the table's D call of TRBD1 was not tested on the DNA. TRBV21-1 is listed as a pseudogene. The CDR3 spans 17 residues. The CDR3 region is CASSKVPGPHADYGYTF. DNA of the CDR3: TGTGCCAGCAGCAAAGTTCCGGGGCCACACGCGGACTATGGCTACACCTTC.

This chain links TRBV12-3 or TRBV12-4 with TRBJ1-2; D possibly corresponds to TRBD1 (5 bases). V lost 3 bases to trimming and J lost 0 bases, with 17 bases between them. The CDR3 length is 17 residues. The CDR3 here is CASSFGKTGGANYGYTF. CDR3 DNA: TGTGCCAGCAGTTTCGGCAAAACAGGAGGAGCTAACTATGGCTACACCTTC.

The rearrangement uses TRBV20-1 and TRBJ1-6; 9 bases match TRBD1. CDR1 and CDR2 from the germline V gene are DFQATT and SNEGSKA (reference sequence). The CDR3 runs to 15 residues. Trimming at V came to 3 bases and at J to 6 bases, leaving 6 bases not matched to a gene. The DNA for the CDR3 is TGCAGTGCTAGGACAGGGGGGTCGGTTAATTCACCCCTCCACTTT. Protein sequence: CSARTGGSVNSPLHF.

This chain joins TRBV20-1 and TRBJ2-1; possible D gene TRBD2, 5 bases. CDR3 length: 14 residues. The V gene lost 6 bases and the J gene lost 0 bases, with 12 bases spanning the gap. Germline V gene lookup returns CDR1 DFQATT and CDR2 SNEGSKA (reference sequence). The CDR3 DNA reads TGCAGTGCCAGCGGCGCGTACTCCTACAATGAGCAGTTCTTC. As protein: CSASGAYSYNEQFF.

This clonotype has just one count. Germline and junction disagree at one end, which may indicate a read error. The rearrangement uses TRBV9 and TRBJ1-1; D might be TRBD1 (5 bases). The germline CDR1 and CDR2 sequences are SGDLS and YYNGEE. The length of the CDR3 is 16 residues. The CDR3: CASSVSSPTGDREDFF. The CDR3, as DNA: TGTGCCAGCAGCGTCTCTTCCCCAACAGGAGATAGGGAAGATTTCTTT.

This chain uses TRBV6-4 with TRBJ1-2; 10 bases line up with TRBD1. V lost 7 bases to trimming and J lost 6 bases; unmatched junction nucleotides: 11. This CDR3 is built from 15 residues. Per germline, CDR1 MRHNA and CDR2 SNTAGT. The CDR3 coding sequence is TGTGCCAGCACCCCAGGGACAGGGGACATAGATGGCTACACCTTC. This sequence encodes CASTPGTGDIDGYTF.

The J gene is TRBJ2-3, the V gene TRBV4-1; D might be TRBD2 (5 bases). The length of the CDR3 is 15 residues. Trimming cost V 1 base and J 0 bases, with 8 bases left between them. Germline CDR1 MGHRA, CDR2 YSYEKL. The CDR3 sequence is CASSQVGVSTDTQYF. The CDR3 region has the DNA TGCGCCAGCAGCCAAGTCGGGGTTAGCACAGATACGCAGTATTTT.

This clonotype appeared a few times. V gene TRBV7-9 combines with J gene TRBJ2-7, with D perhaps assigned TRBD1 or TRBD2 (5 bases each). Trimming removed 4 bases from V and 2 bases from J, with 15 bases in between. Looked up from germline, CDR1 is SEHNR and CDR2 is FQNEAQ (reference sequence). The CDR3 is made up of 15 amino acids. The CDR3 loop reads CASSSIGRDPYEQYF. The CDR3 bases are TGTGCCAGCAGCTCCATAGGCAGGGACCCCTACGAGCAGTACTTC. The entire variable domain, with the rest obtained from reference TRBV7-9 and TRBJ2-7, is as follows: DTGVSQNPRHKITKRGQNVTFRCDPISEHNRLYWYRQTLGQGPEFLTYFQNEAQLEKSRLLSDRFSAERPKGSFSTLEIQRTEQGDSAMYLCASSSIGRDPYEQYFGPGTRLTVT.

The rearrangement links TRBV9 to TRBJ2-3, with 11 bases lining up with TRBD1. The CDR3 length is 16 residues. The germline CDR1 and CDR2 sequences are SGDLS and YYNGEE. V was pared by 0 bases and J by 3 bases, with 3 bases of the junction left unmatched. CDR3 sequence: CASSVVGQGGTDTQYF. In DNA, the CDR3 is TGTGCCAGCAGCGTAGTGGGACAGGGGGGAACAGATACGCAGTATTTT.

This clonotype was observed a handful of times. The CDR3 spells CATSGGLGLLSGNNEQFF. DNA of the CDR3: TGTGCCACCAGTGGTGGATTGGGACTCCTGTCAGGGAACAATGAGCAGTTCTTC. The chain has TRBV24-1 and TRBJ2-1; TRBD2 is a possible D gene (6 bases). The germline V gene encodes CDR1 KGHDR and CDR2 SFDVKD. Trimming removed 5 bases from V and 5 bases from J, with 24 bases in between. CDR3 length: 18 amino acids.

CDR3 region: CASSLEVNYNEQFF. CDR3 bases: TGTGCCAGCAGCTTAGAGGTAAACTACAATGAGCAGTTCTTC. This chain joins TRBV7-2 and TRBJ2-1, with D unresolved. This CDR3 spans 14 amino acids. Germline loops: CDR1 SGHTA, CDR2 FQGNSA. Trimming left V 1 base short and J 3 bases short, with 7 bases between.

V usage is TRBV15 and J usage is TRBJ1-5; D possibly corresponds to TRBD1 (5 bases). Deletions cut 6 bases from V and 6 bases from J, with 9 bases between. Germline lookup yields CDR1 LNHNV and CDR2 YYDKDF (reference sequence). This CDR3 has 12 amino acids. The CDR3 nucleotides are TGTGCCACCAGGCGGGGCGTTCAGCCCCAGCATTTT. This encodes CATRRGVQPQHF.

This clonotype was detected ten times or more. This chain connects TRBV12-3 or TRBV12-4 to TRBJ1-1, with D uncertain. The CDR3 sequence is 14 residues long. V lost 3 bases and J 1 base, leaving 9 bases between the germline ends. CDR3: CASSFPEKNTEAFF. For the CDR3, the DNA is TGTGCCAGCAGTTTTCCGGAGAAGAACACTGAAGCTTTCTTT.

This clonotype appeared a few times. This rearrangement joins TRBV20-1 to TRBJ2-3, with D perhaps matching TRBD1 (6 bases). V gave up 6 bases and J gave up 9 bases, with 13 bases separating them. The CDR3 is 11 amino acids. CDR1 and CDR2 (germline): DFQATT, SNEGSKA (reference sequence). CDR3 sequence: CSAPRGPTQYF. For the CDR3, the DNA is TGCAGTGCCCCCAGGGGACCAACGCAGTATTTT.

This clonotype was observed a few times. The V gene is TRBV5-1, the J gene TRBJ1-1; the D is unclear. CDR1 and CDR2 (germline): SGHRS, YFSETQ. The CDR3 consists of 16 residues. V lost 4 bases and J 0 bases, leaving 16 bases between the germline ends. This CDR3 is CASSHLGGTMNTEAFF. The CDR3 DNA is TGCGCCAGCAGCCACTTGGGTGGAACCATGAACACTGAAGCTTTCTTT.

V and J are TRBV9 and TRBJ1-6; TRBD1 matches 9 bases. CDR3 length: 15 residues. Trimming removed 2 bases from V and 10 bases from J; junction bases left unmatched: 7. Germline loops: CDR1 SGDLS, CDR2 YYNGEE. This CDR3 reads CASSVSGTGSSPLHF. CDR3 nucleotide sequence: TGTGCCAGCAGCGTCTCCGGGACAGGGTCCTCACCCCTCCACTTT.

As concerns this clonotype: One end of the junction varies from germline; a read error may be responsible. The V call is TRBV20-1, the J call TRBJ2-7; D perhaps matches TRBD2 (5 bases). Germline V lookup: CDR1 DFQATT, CDR2 SNEGSKA (reference sequence). CDR3 length: 13 residues. CDR3 in amino acids: CSARVDLADLPGF. CDR3 nucleotide sequence: TGCAGTGCTAGAGTTGATTTGGCGGACCTCCCGGGGTTC.

This clonotype was observed a few times. The chain carries TRBV7-9 and TRBJ2-3, with TRBD2 identical over 10 bases. V was clipped by 6 bases and J by 0 bases; unmatched bases: 9. This CDR3 region has 17 residues. CDR1 and CDR2 from the germline V gene are SEHNR and FQNEAQ (reference sequence). The CDR3 DNA follows: TGTGCCAGCAGTTTTGGACTAGCGGTTACGAGCACAGATACGCAGTATTTT. It is translated as CASSFGLAVTSTDTQYF.

This clonotype appeared a few times. V usage is TRBV5-1 and J usage is TRBJ2-1; TRBD2 aligns across 8 bases. The V gene end was trimmed by 2 bases and the J gene end by 9 bases; junction bases not matched to a gene: 10. Germline V gene sequence: CDR1 SGHRS, CDR2 YFSETQ. The CDR3 is 15 residues long. CDR3 region: CASSFRAGEEGEQFF. The CDR3 DNA reads TGCGCCAGCAGCTTTCGAGCGGGGGAGGAGGGTGAGCAGTTCTTC.

This clonotype turned up a few times. V is TRBV30 and J is TRBJ1-5; no clear D gene. V lost 2 bases and J lost 3, with 14 bases in between. The germline gives CDR1 GTSNPN, CDR2 SVGIG (reference sequence). The CDR3 covers 15 residues. CDR3 coding DNA: TGTGCCTGGAGTCTAAACATAGGGTCCAATCAGCCCCAGCATTTT. It is translated as CAWSLNIGSNQPQHF.

Only one count was recorded for this clonotype. As DNA, the CDR3 is TGCGCCAGCAGCCCACAACTACAGGGGACCGGGGAGCTGTTTTTT. It codes for CASSPQLQGTGELFF. V is TRBV4-1 and J is TRBJ2-2; 7 bases are shared with TRBD1. The CDR3 totals 15 residues. V was pared by 4 bases and J by 5 bases, with 7 bases of the junction left unmatched. The germline V gene has CDR1 MGHRA and CDR2 YSYEKL.

This clonotype was seen only a few times. The J gene is TRBJ1-1, the V gene TRBV20-1; D is possibly TRBD1 (5 bases). CDR1 is DFQATT, CDR2 SNEGSKA, per germline (reference sequence). The CDR3 consists of 15 residues. The V end lost 5 bases, the J end lost 8 bases, and 24 bases lay between the germline ends. CDR3 nucleotide sequence: TGCAGTGCTCGCCAGTACCGGGGCGCACGAGTCGAAGCTTTCTTT. It encodes CSARQYRGARVEAFF.

The CDR3 sequence is CASSSTLGYEQYF. CDR3 bases: TGTGCCAGCAGTTCAACCCTCGGCTACGAGCAGTACTTC. The V and J genes are TRBV12-3 or TRBV12-4 and TRBJ2-7; no definite D call. The CDR3 length is 13 residues. The V end lost 4 bases, the J end lost 3 bases, and 10 bases lay between the germline ends.

V and J are TRBV20-1 and TRBJ1-5; D may be TRBD1 (6 bases). Per germline, CDR1 DFQATT and CDR2 SNEGSKA (reference sequence). This CDR3 comprises 14 residues. V lost 3 bases, J lost 1 base, and 10 bases lay in between. The CDR3 protein is CSARRGASNQPQHF. The CDR3 coding sequence is TGCAGTGCTAGGCGGGGGGCAAGCAATCAGCCCCAGCATTTT.

There are a few counts of this clonotype. J is TRBJ1-1 and V is TRBV29-1; no clear D. The CDR3 is 13 residues long. Germline V gene data show CDR1 as SQVTM and CDR2 as ANQGSEA. V lost 2 bases and J lost 5, with 12 bases in between. The CDR3 spells CSVEYRGPTEAFF. In DNA, the CDR3 is TGCAGCGTTGAATATCGGGGTCCTACTGAAGCTTTCTTT. Drawing the rest from reference TRBV29-1 and TRBJ1-1, the complete variable domain is SAVISQKPSRDICQRGTSLTIQCQVDSQVTMMFWYRQQPGQSLTLIATANQGSEATYESGFVIDKFPISRPNLTFSTLTVSNMSPEDSSIYLCSVEYRGPTEAFFGQGTRLTVV.

This clonotype occurred a few times. The V and J genes are TRBV4-3 and TRBJ2-1, with 10 nucleotides matching TRBD2. CDR1 and CDR2 (germline): LGHNA, YSLEER. The junction had 8 bases not matched to a gene; V was cut back by 0 bases and J by 9 bases. The CDR3 sequence is 16 residues long. CDR3 region: CASSQDTSGGGFEQFF. In DNA, the CDR3 is TGCGCCAGCAGCCAAGATACGAGCGGGGGGGGTTTTGAGCAGTTCTTC.

This chain uses TRBV24-1 with TRBJ2-2; 7 bases align to TRBD1. This CDR3 is 13 amino acids long. Trimming removed 10 bases from V and 6 bases from J; junction bases left unmatched: 7. Germline CDR1 KGHDR, CDR2 SFDVKD. CDR3 residues: CATSDRSAGELFF. The CDR3 DNA reads TGTGCCACTTCGGACAGGAGCGCCGGGGAGCTGTTTTTT.

J is TRBJ2-5 and V is TRBV30; TRBD2 agrees at 8 bases. The germline V gene has CDR1 GTSNPN and CDR2 SVGIG (reference sequence). The CDR3 is 13 amino acids. Trimming took 1 base from V and 5 from J; bases not matched to a gene: 3. CDR3 sequence (DNA): TGTGCCTGGAGTGGCGGGAGGTCGGAGACCCAGTACTTC. Translated, it gives CAWSGGRSETQYF.

In its sample, this clonotype was seen a few times. The genes are TRBV12-3 or TRBV12-4 and TRBJ2-1; 9 nucleotides align to TRBD1. This CDR3 has 17 amino acids. V shed 0 bases and J 0 bases; nucleotides not matched to a gene: 3. The CDR3 region has the DNA TGTGCCAGCAGTTTAGCGCTGGGACAGGGCTCCTACAATGAGCAGTTCTTC. The encoded protein is CASSLALGQGSYNEQFF.